The 10 T cell receptor beta chains given below trace back to one sample, sequenced in a study of blood T cell repertoires in COVID-19. Using immunoSEQ multiplex PCR, the repertoire was profiled, and TCRdb retains in-frame clones only, with some absent. The data contain some 200,000 clones, roughly 80% of them singletons. Input material: peripheral blood. Receptors originate from a woman aged 80 or over with active or convalescent COVID-19.

The chain carries TRBV7-2 and TRBJ1-3; 8 positions match TRBD1. CDR1 and CDR2 from the germline V gene are SGHTA and FQGNSA. The CDR3 covers 18 residues. J lost 0 bases, V lost 4 bases, and 11 bases had no gene match. The CDR3 sequence: CASSSGAQGVRSGNTIYF. The CDR3 nucleotides are TGTGCCAGCAGCTCCGGAGCACAGGGGGTACGCTCTGGAAACACCATATATTTT.

V gene TRBV5-1 combines with J gene TRBJ2-3, with D possibly TRBD2 on 6 matching bases. V dropped 0 bases and J dropped 3 bases, with 8 bases sitting between them. The CDR3 has 14 amino acids. Germline loops: CDR1 SGHRS, CDR2 YFSETQ. The CDR3 DNA is TGCGCCAGCAGCTTGGAGGGAGGAACAGATACGCAGTATTTT. Protein: CASSLEGGTDTQYF.

The count of this clone is one. The chain employs TRBV7-9 and TRBJ2-1, with 7 nucleotides matching TRBD1. V lost 1 base, J lost 3 bases, and 3 bases stayed unmatched. The CDR3 totals 15 residues. Looked up from germline, CDR1 is SEHNR and CDR2 is FQNEAQ (reference sequence). The CDR3 DNA sequence: TGTGCCAGCAGCTTAGGGGGACAGAGCTACAATGAGCAGTTCTTC. It specifies CASSLGGQSYNEQFF.

This clone was seen many times. This chain uses TRBV7-2 with TRBJ1-6; D possibly corresponds to TRBD1 (5 bases). Trimming shortened V by 5 bases and J by 9 bases, and 20 bases separated the two germline ends. The germline V gene encodes CDR1 SGHTA and CDR2 FQGNSA. The length of the CDR3 is 16 residues. The CDR3 DNA reads TGTGCCAGCAGCACCCTCCGGGGCCACGGGGGTTCACCCCTCCACTTT. Its translation: CASSTLRGHGGSPLHF.

The chain combines TRBV30 with TRBJ1-2; D possibly corresponds to TRBD1 (5 bases). Trimming stripped 1 base from V and 2 bases from J, with 8 bases between. This CDR3 contains 13 residues. Germline loops: CDR1 GTSNPN, CDR2 SVGIG (reference sequence). The DNA for the CDR3 is TGTGCCTGGAGTGAACAGGTCAACTATGGCTACACCTTC. This encodes CAWSEQVNYGYTF.

The chain carries TRBV9 and TRBJ1-6, with unresolved D. The CDR3 consists of 16 residues. Per the germline V gene, CDR1 is SGDLS and CDR2 is YYNGEE. The V and J ends lost 4 bases and 6 bases respectively, with 17 bases between them. CDR3 nucleotide sequence: TGTGCCAGCAGCCCAAGAGAGGGAAAGAGTAATTCACCCCTCCACTTT. It translates to CASSPREGKSNSPLHF.

The chain links TRBV4-3 to TRBJ2-7, with TRBD2 matching over 13 bases. The CDR3 runs 19 residues. Germline CDR1 and CDR2: LGHNA and YSLEER. The ends lost 1 base at V and 2 bases at J; junction bases unmatched: 11. CDR3 loop: CASSQGGTSGESITYEQYF. The DNA of the CDR3 is TGCGCCAGCAGCCAAGGCGGGACTAGCGGGGAGAGTATCACCTACGAGCAGTACTTC.

This chain uses TRBV10-3 with TRBJ2-3; a possible D gene is TRBD2 (6 bases). Germline CDR1 and CDR2: ENHRY and SYGVKD. CDR3 length: 16 amino acids. Trimming stripped 2 bases from V and 1 base from J, with 13 bases between. CDR3 in amino acids: CAISEPKSGRTDTQYF. In nucleotides, the CDR3 is TGTGCCATCAGTGAGCCGAAAAGCGGGCGCACAGATACGCAGTATTTT.

J is TRBJ1-2 and V is TRBV11-2; possible D gene TRBD1, 5 bases. V gave up 5 bases and J gave up 1 base, with 11 bases separating them. This CDR3 has 14 amino acids. Germline V gene lookup returns CDR1 SGHAT and CDR2 FQNNGV. CDR3 amino acids: CASSPNRHNYGYTF. The CDR3 DNA reads as TGTGCCAGCAGCCCAAACAGGCATAACTATGGCTACACCTTC.

V usage is TRBV13 and J usage is TRBJ1-3; TRBD1 aligns across 8 bases. V shed 2 bases and J 3 bases; nucleotides not matched to a gene: 3. CDR1 is PRHDT, CDR2 FYEKMQ, per germline (reference sequence). The CDR3 runs to 15 residues. In DNA form, the CDR3 reads TGTGCCAGCAGCTTACAGGGGGCTGGTGGAAACACCATATATTTT. Its translation is CASSLQGAGGNTIYF.